This is a list of T cell receptor beta chains from one sample in a study of shared clonotypes between healthy human individuals. Using immunoSEQ multiplex PCR, the repertoire was profiled, and TCRdb retains in-frame clones only, with some absent. Among millions of clones, approximately 95% were seen once, and the ten largest hold roughly 1%. Sequences were obtained from naive CD8+ T cells sorted from blood. All receptors derive from a man between 18 and 35 years old in good health. Each CDR3 is given with its conserved first and last residue. The D gene is left open where the match is weak. The size field is filled for only some rows; it gives once, few, many or a size class.

v_gene	j_gene	d_gene	abundance	CDR3nt	CDR3aa
TRBV28	TRBJ1-2	TRBD1	.	TGTGCCAGCAGTCCCCGCACGAGACAGGGGTTAAGGAGCTACACCTTC	CASSPRTRQGLRSYTF
TRBV2	TRBJ1-4	.	.	TGTGCCAGCAGGCGGGCAGGTGGTTATGAAAAACTGTTTTTT	CASRRAGGYEKLFF
TRBV27	TRBJ2-1	.	.	TGTGCCAGCAGTTTATCCGCCAGAAGCGTCTACAATGAGCAGTTCTTC	CASSLSARSVYNEQFF
TRBV30	TRBJ1-6	.	.	TGTGCCTGGGACACCAACTCGGATTCACCCCTCCACTTT	CAWDTNSDSPLHF
TRBV9	TRBJ1-1	.	.	TGTGCCAGCAGCGAATCGGCAGTTCCTATGAACACTGAAGCTTTCTTT	CASSESAVPMNTEAFF
TRBV7-9	TRBJ2-4	.	.	TGTGCCAGCAGCTTCTCTAGAACGTCGGGCGAAAACATTCAGTACTTC	CASSFSRTSGENIQYF
TRBV4-1	TRBJ1-4	TRBD1	.	TGCGCCAGCAGCCAAGAGGGAACAGGGGTGGAAAAACTGTTTTTT	CASSQEGTGVEKLFF
TRBV10-1	TRBJ1-5	.	.	TGCGCCAGCAGTGAGTCGGCCGGTCAGCCCCAGCATTTT	CASSESAGQPQHF
TRBV7-9	TRBJ1-2	TRBD1	.	TGTGCCAGCAGCGCCCGGACAGGGAATGGCTACACCTTC	CASSARTGNGYTF
TRBV25-1	TRBJ1-2	.	.	TGTGCCAGCAGTGAATTCGGGGGGTCGAGTAACTATGGCTACACCTTC	CASSEFGGSSNYGYTF
TRBV13	TRBJ2-5	.	.	TGTGCCAGCAGCTTAGGCCGTTCCGGGGCAGAGACCCAGTACTTC	CASSLGRSGAETQYF
TRBV7-2	TRBJ2-7	TRBD1	.	TGTGCCAGCAGCCCCGGGACAGGGGCCTACGAGCAGTACTTC	CASSPGTGAYEQYF
TRBV7-9	TRBJ1-2	.	.	TGTGCCAGCAGCTTCGAGGGAGAGATAGGGGGCTACACCTTC	CASSFEGEIGGYTF
TRBV18	TRBJ2-5	TRBD1	.	TGTGCCAGCTCACCAGGACAGGGAAGAGAGACCCAGTACTTC	CASSPGQGRETQYF
TRBV6-5	TRBJ2-7	.	.	TGTGCCAGCAGTTACCACAGTCGGGGCTACGAGCAGTACTTC	CASSYHSRGYEQYF
TRBV5-1	TRBJ2-1	TRBD1	.	TGCGCCAGCAGCAAACGACAGGGATTCCTAACATACAATGAGCAGTTCTTC	CASSKRQGFLTYNEQFF
TRBV4-1	TRBJ2-7	TRBD1	.	TGCGCCAGCAGCCCACTACCGGGACAGGGGGCGATCGAGCAGTACTTC	CASSPLPGQGAIEQYF
TRBV2	TRBJ1-1	.	.	TGTGCCAGCAGTGGAGCCGGGGGCAAGGCCATTATGAACACTGAAGCTTTCTTT	CASSGAGGKAIMNTEAFF
TRBV11-3	TRBJ1-6	.	.	TGTGCCAGCAGCTTAAGTGGGGAGAGCTCCTATAATTCACCCCTCCACTTT	CASSLSGESSYNSPLHF
TRBV7-9	TRBJ2-3	.	.	TGTGCCAGCAGCGGGACGGATGATCCGAGCACAGATACGCAGTATTTT	CASSGTDDPSTDTQYF
TRBV5-1	TRBJ1-2	.	.	TGCGCCAGCAGCTCAAACAGCGACAACTATGGCTACACCTTC	CASSSNSDNYGYTF
TRBV6-5	TRBJ1-1	.	.	TGTGCCAGCAACCTAGGGGACATGAACACTGAAGCTTTCTTT	CASNLGDMNTEAFF
TRBV5-4	TRBJ1-3	.	.	TGTGCCAGCAGCTTGGTGGGCACTGGAAACACCATATATTTT	CASSLVGTGNTIYF
TRBV21-1	TRBJ1-2	.	.	TGTGCCGCGGCCGGGCTCTCCTATGGCTACACCTTC	CAAAGLSYGYTF
TRBV11-2	TRBJ2-5	.	.	TGTGCCAGCAGCTTAGGCGTCCGGGAGACCCAGTACTTC	CASSLGVRETQYF
TRBV4-1	TRBJ1-5	.	.	TGCGCCAGCAGCTACTCGACAGAGGGCAATCAGCCCCAGCATTTT	CASSYSTEGNQPQHF
TRBV14	TRBJ1-6	.	.	TGTGCCAGCAGCCCGACAGGAGGCCGTTCACCCCTCCACTTT	CASSPTGGRSPLHF
TRBV6-6	TRBJ2-2	.	.	TGTGCCAGCAGTTACGGGGCAGGGGCTGCCGGGGAGCTGTTTTTT	CASSYGAGAAGELFF
TRBV5-1	TRBJ1-5	.	.	TGCGCCAGCATGAGGGGCAGGACCCAGCCCCAGCATTTT	CASMRGRTQPQHF
TRBV11-3	TRBJ2-7	TRBD1	.	TGTGCCAGCAGCCACCGGGACAGGGAATACGAGCAGTACTTC	CASSHRDREYEQYF
TRBV6-5	TRBJ2-3	TRBD2	.	TGTGCCAGCAGACTTAGCGGGGTAGTAGATACGCAGTATTTT	CASRLSGVVDTQYF
TRBV10-3	TRBJ2-7	TRBD2	.	TGTGCCATCAGTGAGTCGGGGGGGGATCACTACGAGCAGTACTTC	CAISESGGDHYEQYF
TRBV29-1	TRBJ2-2	TRBD2	.	TGCAGCGTTCGGGGGGGAGACACCGGGGAGCTGTTTTTT	CSVRGGDTGELFF
TRBV5-8	TRBJ2-7	.	.	TGTGCCAGCAGCTTGGGTGCTGGGGGCAGATACGAGCAGTACTTC	CASSLGAGGRYEQYF
TRBV11-2	TRBJ2-7	.	.	TGTGCCAGCAGCTTAAAGACTGGCGGCTACGAGCAGTACTTC	CASSLKTGGYEQYF
TRBV27	TRBJ2-7	TRBD2	.	TGTGCCAGCAGTGCCTGGACTAGCGCCTACGAGCAGTACTTC	CASSAWTSAYEQYF
TRBV4-1	TRBJ2-7	TRBD1	.	TGCGCCAGCAGCCAAGAGCCGGGACAGGGGGTCTACGAGCAGTACTTC	CASSQEPGQGVYEQYF
TRBV19	TRBJ1-3	TRBD1	.	TGTGCCAGTAGAGAACAGGGGGCCACGGGGAACACCATATATTTT	CASREQGATGNTIYF
TRBV19	TRBJ2-6	.	.	TGTGCCAGTAGATGGACGGAGATGACCTCCTCTGGGGCCAACGTCCTGACTTTC	CASRWTEMTSSGANVLTF
TRBV10-2	TRBJ1-1	.	.	TGCGCCAGCAAGGAATGGATGAACACTGAAGCTTTCTTT	CASKEWMNTEAFF
TRBV29-1	TRBJ2-3	.	.	TGCAGCGTTGAAGAAGGCTACACAGATACGCAGTATTTT	CSVEEGYTDTQYF
TRBV4-2	TRBJ2-7	.	once	TGTGCCAGCAGCCAAGAAGAGGCCCCACGAGAGGGGGAGCAGTACTTC	CASSQEEAPREGEQYF
TRBV4-1	TRBJ2-1	.	.	TGCGCCAGCAGCCAAGATCCAGGGGGGTTCGAAAACAATGAGCAGTTCTTC	CASSQDPGGFENNEQFF
TRBV10-2	TRBJ2-5	TRBD1	.	TGCGCCAGCACCGGGACAGGGTATCAAGAGACCCAGTACTTC	CASTGTGYQETQYF
TRBV7-9	TRBJ2-1	.	.	TGTGCCAGCAGCCGAGGGACTTCTCTGGGCAATGAGCAGTTCTTC	CASSRGTSLGNEQFF